Listed here is a single T cell receptor (beta chain). Its antigen target is currently unknown. No per-base quality is available; no much larger clone lies one base away. The entry originates in a study of blood T cell repertoires in COVID-19 (dated by TCRdb to the early 2020s). A note on the overall study: Samples from collaborators originated in the United States, Italy and Spain and spanned both the acute and convalescent phases of COVID-19. The material from the prospective study consisted of cDNA or gDNA derived from T cells, B-cell-depleted T cells, or PBMCs. The dataset comprised deeply sampled blood TCRbeta repertoires from subjects exposed to, actively infected with, or recovered from COVID-19. The repertoires were released in a freely available public database meant as a resource for research on the immune response to SARS-CoV-2. Samples came from the ongoing ImmuneRACE study (first 160 participants) plus 1,254 subjects from 6 global collaborators. A de-identified subject ID, COVID-19 status, age in years and sex were almost always included in the sample metadata. Where available, HLA class I and class II types were obtained from metadata supplied by the sample provider rather than from assay-based typing.

At one collaborating source in Seattle, patients were enrolled during active infection and were followed longitudinally through the course of disease. The collaborating institutions used their own protocols to collect whole blood in K2EDTA tubes. For TCRbeta analysis, collaborators shipped samples as frozen whole blood, isolated PBMCs, or DNA extracted from either of those sample types. The CDR1 and CDR2 encoded by the germline V gene (reference sequence) are MNHEY and SMNVEV. The junction shows trimming of 5 bases on V and 6 bases on J, and the gene matches do not reach 6 bases of it. CDR3 length: 14 amino acids, cysteine to phenylalanine. Of the read, only the CDR3 DNA is kept; its 42 bases are in frame from base 1. TCRbeta CDR3 regions were amplified from genomic DNA by means of the immunoSEQ Assay, a bias-controlled multiplex PCR. On the authors' methods: Nucleated cell counts per sample were estimated from amplification of reference gene primers within the assay. To quantify the absolute abundance of each unique TCRbeta CDR3 rearrangement, sequence reads were collapsed and filtered. For each sample, productive Simpson clonality was calculated by taking the square root of Simpson's diversity index across productive rearrangements. The immuneACCESS repertoire file appears here via TCRdb, limited to in-frame rearrangements. These files lack a portion of the clones; in checked studies, under half of the deficit traces to unresolved V genes, and the cause of the others is not known. Clone size and the V and J calls come from that table; the DNA yielded D and trimming. The sample table records 150,000 to 200,000 clones; roughly 90% of these occur just once. The top ten clones comprise approximately 5% of the sample.

General conclusions and limits of the study: How much clinical and demographic metadata was included differed by source and by participant, and the metadata was provided uncurated.

The V and J segments used are TRBV27 and TRBJ2-2; 7 middle bases align to TRBD1. Material for sequencing was peripheral blood. The sequence came from a man aged 18 to 30 with COVID-19, enrolled during active disease. The CDR3 protein: CASSLDRVAGELFF. In nucleotides, the sequence is TGTGCCAGCAGTCTAGACAGGGTGGCCGGGGAGCTGTTTTTT.